These 20 T cell receptor beta chains originate from one sample sequenced in a study of T cells in tumors after PD-1 blockade. TCRdb keeps only in-frame clones here, not all; method: immunoSEQ multiplex PCR. The profile shows some 4,000 clones, 55% to 80% of them singletons. This specimen was tumor tissue, taken before anti-PD-1 treatment. These TCRs come from a human donor with basal cell carcinoma.

The chain is built from TRBV9 and TRBJ2-7; D is tentatively TRBD1 or TRBD2 (5 bases each). The CDR3 consists of 15 residues. Trimming removed 3 bases from V and 0 bases from J, with 13 bases in between. The germline V gene has CDR1 SGDLS and CDR2 YYNGEE. The CDR3: CASSAGDGYSYEQYF. As DNA, the CDR3 is TGTGCCAGCAGCGCCGGGGACGGATACTCCTACGAGCAGTACTTC.

This chain links TRBV9 with TRBJ2-2; 9 nucleotides agree with TRBD2. CDR3 length: 16 amino acids. V shed 2 bases, J shed 5 bases, and the junction held 7 bases outside the gene matches. Germline V gene lookup returns CDR1 SGDLS and CDR2 YYNGEE. The CDR3 reads CASSVSAGGLTGELFF. In DNA form, the CDR3 reads TGTGCCAGCAGCGTGTCGGCGGGGGGGCTGACCGGGGAGCTGTTTTTT. Drawing the rest from reference TRBV9 and TRBJ2-2, the complete variable domain is DSGVTQTPKHLITATGQRVTLRCSPRSGDLSVYWYQQSLDQGLQFLIQYYNGEERAKGNILERFSAQQFPDLHSELNLSSLELGDSALYFCASSVSAGGLTGELFFGEGSRLTVL.

This chain joins TRBV10-1 and TRBJ2-2; a weak D match, TRBD1 (6 bases). Germline CDR1 is WNHNN and CDR2 is SYGVQD (reference sequence). Trimming took off 6 bases at V and 8 bases at J, with 22 bases between the two ends. CDR3 size: 16 residues. The CDR3 bases are TGCGCCAGCAGCTACCGGGACACGGGGTCGTGGGGGGAGCTGTTTTTT. It codes for CASSYRDTGSWGELFF.

The chain joins TRBV24-1 to TRBJ1-2; D not certain. The CDR3 contains 15 residues. Trimming stripped 2 bases from V and 4 bases from J, with 13 bases between. Germline values: CDR1 KGHDR, CDR2 SFDVKD. Written as DNA, the CDR3 is TGTGCCACCAGTGATTCAACGGGGTCGAGCTATGGCTACACCTTC. It yields the protein CATSDSTGSSYGYTF.

V and J are TRBV5-1 and TRBJ1-5; D might be TRBD1 (5 bases). The CDR3 consists of 13 residues. In germline, CDR1 is SGHRS, CDR2 YFSETQ. Trimming left V 5 bases short and J 5 bases short, with 11 bases between. CDR3 nucleotides: TGCGCCAGCAGTAAAGGGGTGGATCAGCCCCAGCATTTT. Its protein is CASSKGVDQPQHF.

The V and J genes are TRBV28 and TRBJ2-1; D unclear. The CDR3 spans 17 residues. Germline assignment: CDR1 MDHEN and CDR2 SYDVKM. V was shortened by 7 bases and J by 0 bases, with 19 bases between the two germline ends. The CDR3 loop is CASTPRTSWSSYNEQFF. For the CDR3, the DNA is TGTGCCAGCACCCCTCGGACCTCTTGGAGCTCCTACAATGAGCAGTTCTTC.

This chain joins TRBV29-1 and TRBJ2-1; a possible D gene is TRBD2 (7 bases). The V gene's germline CDR1 is SQVTM and CDR2 ANQGSEA. V was pared by 4 bases and J by 8 bases, with 15 bases between. This CDR3 spans 13 amino acids. The CDR3 protein is CSVGGGGSHEQFF. CDR3 DNA sequence: TGCAGCGTTGGGGGAGGGGGGTCTCATGAGCAGTTCTTC.

V and J are TRBV6-5 and TRBJ2-3; 12 bases match TRBD2. The CDR3 has 15 residues. The germline CDR1 and CDR2 sequences are MNHEY and SVGAGI. J gave up 0 bases and V 10 bases, and 5 bases lay outside the gene matches. The CDR3 DNA reads TGTGCCACATCTCTAGCGGGGGGGAGCACAGATACGCAGTATTTT. This translates into CATSLAGGSTDTQYF.

V usage is TRBV12-5 and J usage is TRBJ1-2, with D perhaps matching TRBD1 (5 bases). Germline V CDR1 and CDR2: LGHNT, FRNRAP. The length of the CDR3 is 16 residues. With 5 bases removed from V and 0 bases from J, the gap between germline ends came to 16 bases. Here the CDR3 DNA reads TGTGCTAGTGGTGCGCCGGGGCCAATAACTAACTATGGCTACACCTTC. It codes for CASGAPGPITNYGYTF.

In this sample, this clone turned up a few times. CDR3: CASSFLTGTSGYNEQFF. The CDR3, as DNA: TGTGCCAGCAGCTTTTTGACCGGGACTAGCGGCTACAATGAGCAGTTCTTC. J is TRBJ2-1 and V is TRBV7-6, with 11 bases aligning to TRBD2. The V segment lost 3 bases and the J segment 3 bases; nucleotides outside the gene matches: 7. Per germline, CDR1 SGHVS and CDR2 FNYEAQ. The CDR3 is 17 residues long.

The chain couples TRBV7-9 to TRBJ2-1; TRBD1 is a possible D gene (6 bases). CDR1 is SEHNR and CDR2 is FQNEAQ in the germline V gene (reference sequence). V lost 5 bases, J lost 12 bases, and 17 bases lay in between. The CDR3 is made up of 13 amino acids. The CDR3 reads CASSRPTGSGQFF. The CDR3 region has the DNA TGTGCCAGCAGCCGCCCTACAGGGTCTGGGCAGTTCTTC.

The chain has TRBV9 and TRBJ2-7; D gene unclear. CDR3 length: 13 residues. V lost 4 bases, J lost 3 bases, and 11 bases lay in between. Germline V gene sequence: CDR1 SGDLS, CDR2 YYNGEE. The CDR3 region is CASSIGPGYEQYF. CDR3 coding DNA: TGTGCCAGCAGCATCGGACCCGGCTACGAGCAGTACTTC.

The V call is TRBV4-2, the J call TRBJ1-3; a weak D match, TRBD1 (5 bases). The V end was cut by 1 base, the J end by 3 bases, with 10 bases between. The CDR3 has 15 amino acids. From germline, CDR1 is LGHNA and CDR2 YNFKEQ. The CDR3 loop reads CASSQAGSYGNTIYF. The CDR3 nucleotides are TGTGCCAGCAGCCAAGCAGGGAGTTATGGAAACACCATATATTTT.

The chain joins TRBV24-1 to TRBJ2-1, with D hard to call. Germline values: CDR1 KGHDR, CDR2 SFDVKD. The CDR3 is 14 residues long. Trimming shortened V by 4 bases and J by 0 bases, and 6 bases separated the two germline ends. CDR3 DNA sequence: TGTGCCACCAGTGAGGAGAGCTCCTACAATGAGCAGTTCTTC. This sequence encodes CATSEESSYNEQFF.

The chain links TRBV7-2 to TRBJ1-2; D remains unclear. V was trimmed by 0 bases and J by 2 bases, leaving 7 bases between them. This CDR3 is built from 14 residues. CDR1 and CDR2 from the germline V gene are SGHTA and FQGNSA. The CDR3 DNA follows: TGTGCCAGCAGCTTAGCCGCTCAGAACTATGGCTACACCTTC. It specifies CASSLAAQNYGYTF.

This chain uses TRBV7-9 with TRBJ2-2; D not certain. This CDR3 is 12 amino acids long. The V gene's germline CDR1 is SEHNR and CDR2 FQNEAQ (reference sequence). V was clipped by 5 bases and J by 7 bases, with 8 bases between them. The CDR3 protein is CASSRTGGELFF. CDR3 coding DNA: TGTGCCAGCAGCCGGACCGGCGGGGAGCTGTTTTTT.

The gene calls are TRBV5-4 and TRBJ1-2; the D gene is possibly TRBD1 (6 bases). Germline CDR1 and CDR2: SGHNT and YYREEE (reference sequence). V was clipped by 10 bases and J by 0 bases, with 16 bases between them. The CDR3 extends over 14 amino acids. The CDR3 sequence is CASGEDSTNYGYTF. CDR3 sequence (DNA): TGTGCCTCCGGAGAGGACAGTACTAACTATGGCTACACCTTC.

The chain uses TRBV7-2 and TRBJ2-3; 9 bases are a match to TRBD2. Germline V gene sequence: CDR1 SGHTA, CDR2 FQGNSA. The CDR3 loop spans 17 amino acids. The V segment lost 5 bases and the J segment 5 bases; nucleotides outside the gene matches: 14. This CDR3 is CASSPPPRAGGIDTQYF. The CDR3 DNA follows: TGTGCCAGCAGCCCCCCCCCGCGCGCGGGGGGGATAGATACGCAGTATTTT.

Here the CDR3 DNA reads TGTGCCAGCAGCTCAAGATCGGAAGGGGAGCTGTTTTTT. This gives the protein CASSSRSEGELFF. The rearrangement joins TRBV7-6 to TRBJ2-2; D uncertain. This CDR3 spans 13 amino acids. V was cut by 4 bases and J by 8 bases, with 11 bases left in between. Germline V lookup: CDR1 SGHVS, CDR2 FNYEAQ.

In its sample, this clone was seen a few times. The chain recombines TRBV6-5 with TRBJ1-6, with D unresolved. The V end was cut by 6 bases, the J end by 6 bases, with 12 bases between. CDR1 and CDR2 from the germline V gene are MNHEY and SVGAGI. This CDR3 is built from 14 residues. CDR3 residues: CASRAGLPNSPLHF. CDR3 bases: TGTGCCAGCAGAGCGGGATTACCTAATTCACCCCTCCACTTT.